This T cell receptor (beta chain) derives from a study of blood T cell repertoires in COVID-19. Study-level background: The samples span acute and convalescent COVID-19 from the United States, Italy and Spain. Sources were T cells, B-cell-depleted T cells, or PBMCs; the material itself was cDNA or gDNA.

In the authors' workflow: Amplification with reference gene primers provided the estimates of nucleated cell counts. Libraries were prepared by immunoSEQ multiplex PCR; TCRdb keeps only in-frame clonotypes and omits some of them. V and J calls and clone size are those listed in that table; D and trimming were worked out from the DNA. The sample holds about 110,000 clones; over 65% are singletons and the top ten take more than 3.5%. The V end lost 6 bases, the J end lost 6 bases, and 17 bases lay between the germline ends. This CDR3 is 14 amino acids long. Germline assignment: CDR1 MNHNY and CDR2 SVGAGI (reference sequence).

This chain connects TRBV6-6 to TRBJ1-1, with D tentatively TRBD1 (6 bases). The origin of this receptor is a woman older than 75 with acute or convalescent COVID-19. Sequencing was performed on peripheral blood. CDR3 in amino acids: CASSPAGDAPEAFF. As DNA, the CDR3 is TGTGCCAGCAGCCCAGCAGGGGACGCTCCTGAAGCTTTCTTT.